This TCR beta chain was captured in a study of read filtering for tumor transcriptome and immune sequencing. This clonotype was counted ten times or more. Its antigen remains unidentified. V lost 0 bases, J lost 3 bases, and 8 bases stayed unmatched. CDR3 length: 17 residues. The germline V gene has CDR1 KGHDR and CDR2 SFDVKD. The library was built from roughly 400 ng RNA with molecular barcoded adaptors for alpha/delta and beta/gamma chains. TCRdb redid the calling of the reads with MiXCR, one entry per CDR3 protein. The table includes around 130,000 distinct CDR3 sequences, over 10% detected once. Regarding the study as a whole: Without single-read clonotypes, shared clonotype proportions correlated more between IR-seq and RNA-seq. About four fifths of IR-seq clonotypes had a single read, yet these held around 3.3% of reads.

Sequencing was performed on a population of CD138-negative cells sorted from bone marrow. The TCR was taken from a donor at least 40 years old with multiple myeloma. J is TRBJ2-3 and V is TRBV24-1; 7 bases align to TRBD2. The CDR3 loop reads CATSDLQAGEGTDTQYF. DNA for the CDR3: TGTGCCACCAGTGATTTGCAGGCGGGAGAAGGAACAGATACGCAGTATTTT.